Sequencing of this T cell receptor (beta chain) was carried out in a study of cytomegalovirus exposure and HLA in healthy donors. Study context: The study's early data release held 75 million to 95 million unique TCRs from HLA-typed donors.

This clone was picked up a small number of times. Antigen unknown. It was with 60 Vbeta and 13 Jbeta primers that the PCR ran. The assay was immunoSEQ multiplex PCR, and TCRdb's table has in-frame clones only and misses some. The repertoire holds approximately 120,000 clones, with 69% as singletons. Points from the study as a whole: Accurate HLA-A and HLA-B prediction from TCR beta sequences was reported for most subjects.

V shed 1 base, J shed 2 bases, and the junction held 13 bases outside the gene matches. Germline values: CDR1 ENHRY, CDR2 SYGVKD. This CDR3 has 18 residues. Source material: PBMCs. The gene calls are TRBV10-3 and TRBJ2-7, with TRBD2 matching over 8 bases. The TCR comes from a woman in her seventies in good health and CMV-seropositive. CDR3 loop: CAISEFGSGVPSAYEQYF. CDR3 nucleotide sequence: TGTGCCATCAGTGAGTTTGGTAGCGGGGTACCTTCAGCCTACGAGCAGTACTTC.